These T cell receptor beta chains were read from a single sample in a study of cytomegalovirus exposure and HLA in healthy donors. The assay was immunoSEQ multiplex PCR, and TCRdb's table has in-frame clones only and misses some. The repertoire holds 150,000 to 200,000 clones, with around 84% as singletons. The sample was PBMCs. The origin of the receptors is a woman aged 18-29 years in good health and CMV-seronegative. CDR3s include the opening cysteine and the closing phenylalanine or tryptophan. Each record gives: J gene, D gene, clone size, V gene, CDR3 protein, CDR3 DNA. A D gene is named only where the DNA matches it firmly. Clone size appears in some rows only: once, few, many, or a class for an expanded clone.

>TRBJ2-5|.|.|TRBV6-1
CASSEVRGETQYF
TGTGCCAGCAGTGAAGTAAGGGGAGAGACCCAGTACTTC
>TRBJ1-6|TRBD1|.|TRBV6-5
CASSIVQGANSPLHF
TGTGCCAGCAGCATAGTACAGGGGGCCAATTCACCCCTCCACTTT
>TRBJ1-1|.|.|TRBV10-3
CASLEGGTEAFF
TGTGCCAGTCTAGAAGGGGGCACTGAAGCTTTCTTT
>TRBJ2-7|.|.|TRBV12-2
CATRRGGSYEQYF
TGTGCAACCCGCCGGGGGGGGTCCTACGAGCAGTACTTC
>TRBJ2-1|.|.|TRBV5-1
CASSVAGNNEQFF
TGCGCCAGCTCCGTGGCCGGGAACAATGAGCAGTTCTTC
>TRBJ2-1|TRBD2|.|TRBV11-3
CASSFASGRSYNEQFF
TGTGCCAGCAGCTTCGCTAGCGGGAGGAGCTACAATGAGCAGTTCTTC
>TRBJ1-2|TRBD1|.|TRBV2
CASIPTGARYGYTF
TGTGCCAGCATTCCGACAGGGGCTAGATATGGCTACACCTTC
>TRBJ2-3|TRBD2|.|TRBV15
CATSRGLAGSTDTQYF
TGTGCCACCAGCAGGGGACTAGCGGGGTCCACAGATACGCAGTATTTT
>TRBJ2-3|.|.|TRBV7-2
CASSTPGRGDTQYF
TGTGCCAGCAGCACACCCGGCCGAGGAGATACGCAGTATTTT
>TRBJ2-3|TRBD2|.|TRBV7-6
CASSPYGGRAGDTQYF
TGTGCCAGCAGCCCATACGGCGGGAGGGCCGGGGATACGCAGTATTTT
>TRBJ1-1|.|.|TRBV9
CASNLAGMNTEAFF
TGTGCCAGCAACCTAGCGGGCATGAACACTGAAGCTTTCTTT
>TRBJ2-7|TRBD2|.|TRBV7-9
CASSLEAGGPTEQYF
TGTGCCAGCAGCTTAGAGGCGGGAGGCCCCACCGAGCAGTACTTC
>TRBJ1-1|.|.|TRBV6-5
CASSSDRVNTEAFF
TGTGCCAGCAGTTCGGACAGAGTGAACACTGAAGCTTTCTTT
>TRBJ2-7|TRBD2|.|TRBV19
CASSDLRTRAPGEQYF
TGTGCCAGTAGTGACCTCAGGACTAGAGCGCCGGGCGAGCAGTACTTC
>TRBJ1-4|.|few|TRBV6-5
CASSYSPGEYEKLFF
TGTGCCAGCAGTTACTCCCCCGGGGAGTATGAAAAACTGTTTTTT
>TRBJ1-4|.|.|TRBV19
CAVPATREKLFF
TGTGCCGTACCTGCAACACGCGAAAAACTGTTTTTT
>TRBJ1-2|TRBD1|.|TRBV15
CATSREPQGALYGYTF
TGTGCCACCAGCAGAGAACCCCAGGGGGCGCTCTATGGCTACACCTTC
>TRBJ1-4|TRBD1|once|TRBV7-8
CASSPGGAYEKLFF
TGTGCCAGCAGCCCAGGGGGCGCTTATGAAAAACTGTTTTTT
>TRBJ1-2|.|.|TRBV7-2
CASSPLAALGYTF
TGTGCCAGCAGCCCCCTGGCTGCATTGGGCTACACCTTC
>TRBJ1-6|TRBD1|.|TRBV28
CASSLGQGNVSPLHF
TGTGCCAGCAGTTTGGGACAGGGTAACGTTTCACCCCTCCACTTT
>TRBJ2-7|TRBD2|.|TRBV2
CASTGGNYEQYF
TGTGCCAGCACGGGGGGGAACTACGAGCAGTACTTC
>TRBJ2-1|TRBD1|.|TRBV5-1
CASIWGTAPMGSYNEQFF
TGCGCCAGCATCTGGGGGACAGCTCCTATGGGCTCCTACAATGAGCAGTTCTTC